These T cell receptor beta chains were read from a single sample in a study of blood T cell repertoires in COVID-19. Generated by immunoSEQ multiplex PCR, the TCRdb table keeps only in-frame clones and is missing some. The sample includes 65,000 to 90,000 clones, 89% of them seen just once. Sequencing was carried out using peripheral blood. Every receptor here comes from an older man with acute or convalescent COVID-19. CDR3s include the opening cysteine and the closing phenylalanine or tryptophan. A D gene is named only where the DNA matches it firmly. Expanded clones are given a class, and other clones once, few, many or no size at all.

clone_size d_call j_call v_call cdr3_nt cdr3_aa
NA NA TRBJ1-1 TRBV24-1 TGTGCCACCAGTGTGGGGGGGAACACTGAAGCTTTCTTT CATSVGGNTEAFF
NA NA TRBJ1-1 TRBV6-5 TGTGCCAGCGAGTACAGCTTGAACACTGAAGCTTTCTTT CASEYSLNTEAFF
once TRBD1 TRBJ2-5 TRBV9 TGTGCCAGCAGCCCGGGACAGGGGAAGGAAGAGACCCAGTACTTC CASSPGQGKEETQYF
once NA TRBJ1-6 TRBV3-1/TRBV3-2 TGTGCCAGCAGCTCCGGGACACTAAATTCACCCCTCCACTTT CASSSGTLNSPLHF
NA NA TRBJ1-5 TRBV5-1 TGCGCCAGCAGCTTGGCAGGTGGACAGCCCCAGCATTTT CASSLAGGQPQHF
NA TRBD2 TRBJ2-7 TRBV6-6 TGTGCCAGCAGCACCCGGACTAGCGGGCCCTACGAGCAGTACTTC CASSTRTSGPYEQYF
NA TRBD1 TRBJ1-2 TRBV7-8 TGTGCCAGCAGCTCCTACGGACAGGGCAACTATGGCTACACCTTC CASSSYGQGNYGYTF
NA NA TRBJ2-7 TRBV5-6 TGTGCCAGCAGCTTGGTACAGTACTTC CASSLVQYF
NA TRBD2 TRBJ2-1 TRBV2 TGTGCCAGCAGACTAGCGGGGCATTCGAATGAGCAGTTCTTC CASRLAGHSNEQFF
NA TRBD1 TRBJ2-2 TRBV6-4 TGTGCCAGCAGTGACTATGGGACAGCTAACACCGGGGAGCTGTTTTTT CASSDYGTANTGELFF
once TRBD1 TRBJ1-5 TRBV6-1 TGTGCCAGCAGTGATACTGGACAGGGTGGGTATCAGCCCCAGCATTTT CASSDTGQGGYQPQHF
NA TRBD1 TRBJ1-1 TRBV10-3 TGTGCCATCAGTGAAGGGACAGCGAACACTGAAGCTTTCTTT CAISEGTANTEAFF
NA TRBD2 TRBJ2-1 TRBV11-2 TGTGCCAGCAGCTTAGAGGGTAGCGGGAGGGCCCTCCCCCACAATGAGCAGTTCTTC CASSLEGSGRALPHNEQFF
NA NA TRBJ1-5 TRBV6-1 TGTGCCAGCAGTGAAAAGGGGTATAGCAATCAGCCCCAGCATTTT CASSEKGYSNQPQHF
NA TRBD1 TRBJ1-2 TRBV29-1 TGCAGCGCCCGACAGGGACCGGGGGATGGCTACACCTTC CSARQGPGDGYTF
NA NA TRBJ1-4 TRBV11-2 TGTGCCAGCAGCGTCGGGGTCGCAACTAATGAAAAACTGTTTTTT CASSVGVATNEKLFF